This TCR beta chain was identified in a study of blood T cell repertoires in COVID-19. Study at large: Acute and convalescent COVID-19 samples came from the United States, Italy and Spain.

V lost 2 bases, J lost 0 bases, and 17 bases lay in between. The CDR3 has 18 amino acids. Germline V gene sequence: CDR1 LNHDA, CDR2 SQIVND (reference sequence). Sequenced by immunoSEQ multiplex PCR; TCRdb stores in-frame clones only, minus some. Among 11,000 to 15,000 clones listed, approximately 86% were seen once. The specimen was peripheral blood. This sequence joins TRBV19 and TRBJ1-5, with D unclear. The source of this sequence is a human donor in a cohort sampled during active COVID-19. The CDR3 DNA reads as TGTGCCAGTAGTATATATCAGGAGGGCAGACATAGCAATCAGCCCCAGCATTTT. This translates into CASSIYQEGRHSNQPQHF.